A single sample gave rise to the 13 T cell receptor beta chains below, sequenced in a study of molecular identifiers for immune sequencing clone quantification (dated by TCRdb to the late 2010s). Receptors were amplified or captured by PCR. The listed sequencing device is Illumina HiSeq 4000. TCRdb reran the public reads through fastp at Q25 and MiXCR, keeping productive beta chains. Each entry is one CDR3 protein sequence, shown with its most common DNA and genes. This sample gives just under 650,000 distinct CDR3 sequences in total; 15% to 20% of them show up just once. Of the sample, roughly 0.83% is held by the ten largest clones. Sequencing was carried out using naive CD8+ T cells from blood, with Jurkat cell RNA spiked in. The cell subset or site tag for this specimen amounts to: FACS-sorted CD8+CD4-CCR7+CD45RA+ naive T cells. The receptors come from a human donor in good health. Some libraries in this study had Jurkat cell RNA spiked in.

This clonotype came up many times. The rearrangement uses TRBV5-4 and TRBJ2-3; D gene uncertain. Trimming pared 4 bases from V and 2 bases from J, leaving 5 bases between. From germline, CDR1 is SGHNT and CDR2 YYREEE (reference sequence). This CDR3 spans 12 amino acids. The CDR3 sequence is CASSGATDTQYF. CDR3 bases: TGTGCCAGCAGCGGTGCCACAGATACGCAGTATTTT. The whole variable domain, remainder taken from reference TRBV5-4 and TRBJ2-3, is ETGVTQSPTHLIKTRGQQVTLRCSSQSGHNTVSWYQQALGQGPQFIFQYYREEENGRGNFPPRFSGLQFPNYSSELNVNALELDDSALYLCASSGATDTQYFGPGTRLTVL.

In this sample, this clonotype turned up many times. CDR3 sequence reads: CASSYTRNTQYF. For the CDR3, the DNA is TGTGCCAGCAGCTATACACGAAATACGCAGTATTTT. The chain employs TRBV5-8 and TRBJ2-3, with unresolved D. V lost 3 bases and J lost 7, with 9 bases in between. CDR1 and CDR2 (germline): SGHTS, YDEGEE. The CDR3 loop spans 12 amino acids.

The V and J genes are TRBV7-9 and TRBJ2-7, with 8 positions matching TRBD2. Trimming took 3 bases from V and 0 from J; bases not matched to a gene: 4. The CDR3 is 15 residues long. Germline V lookup: CDR1 SEHNR, CDR2 FQNEAQ (reference sequence). The CDR3 here is CASSFGGGPSYEQYF. Written as DNA, the CDR3 is TGTGCCAGCAGCTTCGGCGGGGGGCCCTCCTACGAGCAGTACTTC. Full variable domain (missing parts from reference TRBV7-9 and TRBJ2-7): DTGVSQNPRHKITKRGQNVTFRCDPISEHNRLYWYRQTLGQGPEFLTYFQNEAQLEKSRLLSDRFSAERPKGSFSTLEIQRTEQGDSAMYLCASSFGGGPSYEQYFGPGTRLTVT.

This chain links TRBV21-1 with TRBJ1-2. TRBV21-1 is a known pseudogene. This CDR3 comprises 15 residues. In DNA, the CDR3 is TGTGCCAGCAGCAAAGCGCTCGGAGGCGTCGATGGCTACACCTTC. It codes for CASSKALGGVDGYTF.

The chain uses TRBV28 and TRBJ2-7; no clear D gene. V was cut by 1 base and J by 2 bases, with 15 bases left in between. The germline V gene encodes CDR1 MDHEN and CDR2 SYDVKM. The CDR3 loop spans 16 amino acids. The CDR3 region is CASSLFSRIKTYEQYF. CDR3 bases: TGTGCCAGCAGTTTATTCAGCAGGATTAAAACCTACGAGCAGTACTTC.

The chain couples TRBV10-3 to TRBJ1-1; D may be TRBD1 (5 bases). This CDR3 region has 15 residues. Germline loops: CDR1 ENHRY, CDR2 SYGVKD. V was cut by 3 bases and J by 5 bases, with 16 bases left in between. The CDR3 DNA sequence: TGTGCCATCAGTGATTTCGGGGGAAAGTGGACTGAAGCTTTCTTT. It encodes CAISDFGGKWTEAFF.

Comments on this clonotype: A much bigger clone sits one base away, suggesting this may be a read error. The chain carries TRBV14 and TRBJ1-1; maybe TRBD1 (5 bases). The length of the CDR3 is 17 residues. V was cut by 1 base and J by 4 bases, with 19 bases left in between. Per the germline V gene, CDR1 is SGHDN and CDR2 is FVKESK. The CDR3 here is CASSQGPGRVFGTEAFF. As DNA, the CDR3 is TGTGCCAGCAGCCAAGGTCCGGGGCGCGTATTCGGCACTGAAGCTTTCTTT.

The table lists this clonotype with a few counts. CDR3 in DNA: TGTGCCTGGAGTTACAGGGCCAACTACGAGCAGTACTTC. Translation: CAWSYRANYEQYF. This chain connects TRBV30 to TRBJ2-7, with D maybe TRBD1 (6 bases). Germline V gene lookup returns CDR1 GTSNPN and CDR2 SVGIG (reference sequence). Trimming took off 2 bases at V and 3 bases at J, with 11 bases between the two ends. The length of the CDR3 is 13 residues. The full variable domain, completed using reference TRBV30 and TRBJ2-7, is SQTIHQWPATLVQPVGSPLSLECTVEGTSNPNLYWYRQAAGRGLQLLFYSVGIGQISSEVPQNLSASRPQDRQFILSSKKLLLSDSGFYLCAWSYRANYEQYFGPGTRLTVT.

This sequence joins TRBV11-3 and TRBJ2-3; 10 positions agree with TRBD2. With V trimmed by 5 bases and J by 11 bases, 22 bases remained unmatched. The germline V gene has CDR1 SGHNT and CDR2 YENEEA. The CDR3 sequence is 18 residues long. CDR3 coding DNA: TGTGCCAGCAGCCCGAGGGGTACTAGCGGGGCCCTCTGGGGGGGGCAGTATTTT. Encoded protein: CASSPRGTSGALWGGQYF. Based on the CDR3 plus reference TRBV11-3 and TRBJ2-3, the full variable domain is EAGVVQSPRYKIIEKKQPVAFWCNPISGHNTLYWYLQNLGQGPELLIRYENEEAVDDSQLPKDRFSAERLKGVDSTLKIQPAELGDSAVYLCASSPRGTSGALWGGQYFGPGTRLTVL.

Many counts were recorded for this clonotype. The chain recombines TRBV20-1 with TRBJ2-3, with TRBD2 as a possible D gene (5 bases). The V gene lost 0 bases and the J gene lost 2 bases, with 15 bases spanning the gap. The CDR3 is 16 amino acids. CDR1 is DFQATT and CDR2 is SNEGSKA in the germline V gene (reference sequence). CDR3 residues: CSARDEVAKFTDTQYF. The CDR3 DNA is TGCAGTGCTAGAGATGAAGTAGCGAAATTCACAGATACGCAGTATTTT.

This clonotype appeared many times. The genes are TRBV27 and TRBJ1-3; possible D gene TRBD1, 6 bases. The CDR3 consists of 14 residues. CDR1 and CDR2 from the germline V gene are MNHEY and SMNVEV (reference sequence). V was trimmed by 6 bases and J by 1 base, leaving 10 bases between them. CDR3 amino acids: CASSRRGSGNTIYF. The CDR3 nucleotides are TGTGCCAGCAGCCGCAGGGGTTCTGGAAACACCATATATTTT.

This clonotype was observed many times. The V gene is TRBV11-2, the J gene TRBJ2-5; D unclear. CDR3 length: 12 amino acids. Trimming left V 6 bases short and J 5 bases short, with 10 bases between. The germline gives CDR1 SGHAT, CDR2 FQNNGV. CDR3 sequence reads: CASSRSRETQYF. The CDR3 DNA follows: TGTGCCAGCAGTAGGTCTCGGGAGACCCAGTACTTC.

The J gene is TRBJ2-5, the V gene TRBV6-5; TRBD2 matches 7 bases. CDR1 and CDR2 (germline): MNHEY, SVGAGI. Trimming removed 6 bases from V and 3 bases from J; junction bases left unmatched: 10. CDR3 length: 15 amino acids. The CDR3 DNA sequence: TGTGCCAGCAGCGAAACTGGCGGGAGAAAAGAGACCCAGTACTTC. Translating gives CASSETGGRKETQYF.